A selection of T cell receptor beta chains follows, all from one sample in a study of T cell repertoires in cytomegalovirus infection. TCRdb re-called the reads with MiXCR, one entry per CDR3 protein. The table has 750,000 to 900,000 distinct CDR3 sequences, almost 30% seen once. Antigen specificity for these receptors is unknown. The sequencing used cultured CD8+ T cells from PBMCs, collected from culture after CMV antigen stimulation. These receptors originate from a human donor in good health (CMV status not recorded). Some clones in this sample may be carry-over from other donors' samples. CDR3s include the opening cysteine and the closing phenylalanine or tryptophan. The D gene is left open where the match is weak. Size tells how often a clone was seen (once, few, many) or the class of an expanded clone, and some rows leave it out.

>-|-|TRBJ2-6|TRBV4-1
CASSHSGANVLTF
TGCGCCAGCAGCCACTCTGGGGCCAACGTCCTGACTTTC
>-|once|TRBJ2-5|TRBV4-3
CASSQEKGTRETQYF
TGCGCCAGCAGCCAAGAGAAGGGAACGAGGGAGACCCAGTACTTC
>-|-|TRBJ1-4|TRBV12-3/TRBV12-4
CASRITGYNEKLFF
TGTGCCAGCAGGATCACAGGATATAATGAAAAACTGTTTTTT
>-|few|TRBJ1-1|TRBV27
CASSLSLGAQNTEAFF
TGTGCCAGCAGTTTAAGCCTTGGGGCTCAGAACACTGAAGCTTTCTTT
>-|-|TRBJ1-1|TRBV7-4
CASSSTLQRSRNTEAFF
TGTGCCAGCAGCTCAACGCTCCAACGCAGCCGGAACACTGAAGCTTTCTTT
>-|few|TRBJ2-1|TRBV5-1
CASSIEGPYNEQFF
TGCGCCAGCAGCATCGAGGGGCCCTACAATGAGCAGTTCTTC
>-|-|TRBJ2-2|TRBV27
CASSMNTGELFF
TGTGCCAGCAGTATGAACACCGGGGAGCTGTTTTTT
>TRBD1|few|TRBJ2-1|TRBV27
CASSTTGTGVAFF
TGTGCCAGCAGTACAACCGGGACAGGGGTTGCGTTCTTC
>-|many|TRBJ2-7|TRBV7-8
CASSFSPDYEQYF
TGTGCCAGCAGCTTCTCCCCTGACTACGAGCAGTACTTC
>TRBD1|few|TRBJ2-7|TRBV5-6
CASSLPSDRGYNYEQYF
TGTGCCAGCAGCTTGCCTTCGGACAGGGGGTATAACTACGAGCAGTACTTC
>-|few|TRBJ2-1|TRBV4-1
CASSQAGDYNEQFF
TGCGCCAGCAGCCAAGCAGGTGACTACAATGAGCAGTTCTTC
>-|few|TRBJ1-4|TRBV7-9
CASSLDLTEANEKLFF
TGTGCCAGCAGCTTAGACTTGACAGAGGCTAATGAAAAACTGTTTTTT
>-|-|TRBJ2-3|TRBV5-4
CASSFAGLAYTDTQYF
TGTGCCAGCAGCTTCGCCGGGCTAGCGTACACAGATACGCAGTATTTT
>TRBD1|-|TRBJ1-2|TRBV20-1
CSARDNRGRDGYTF
TGCAGTGCTAGAGATAACAGGGGAAGGGATGGCTACACCTTC
>-|many|TRBJ1-5|TRBV6-2/TRBV6-3
CASRPQGVQPQHF
TGTGCCAGCAGGCCACAGGGTGTTCAGCCCCAGCATTTT
>-|many|TRBJ2-1|TRBV7-2
CASSQGAGRNYNEQFF
TGTGCCAGCAGCCAAGGGGCAGGGCGGAACTACAATGAGCAGTTCTTC
>TRBD1|few|TRBJ1-1|TRBV6-6
CASSYLRDRENMNTEAFF
TGTGCCAGCAGTTACCTCCGGGACAGAGAGAATATGAACACTGAAGCTTTCTTT
>TRBD1|few|TRBJ1-5|TRBV5-1
CASSPGQELNQPQHF
TGCGCCAGCAGCCCTGGACAGGAACTCAATCAGCCCCAGCATTTT
>TRBD2|-|TRBJ2-1|TRBV5-6
CASSLGLAGGPREQFF
TGTGCCAGCAGCTTGGGACTGGCGGGGGGGCCACGTGAGCAGTTCTTC
>-|-|TRBJ2-7|TRBV7-6
CASTRNLGTRNNEQYF
TGTGCCAGCACCAGAAACCTCGGGACAAGGAACAACGAGCAGTACTTC
>TRBD1|-|TRBJ2-2|TRBV7-8
CASSFDPTGITNTGELFF
TGTGCCAGCAGCTTCGACCCGACAGGGATTACGAACACCGGGGAGCTGTTTTTT
>-|few|TRBJ1-2|TRBV3-1
CASSQESGILYGYTF
TGTGCCAGCAGCCAAGAATCGGGGATTCTCTATGGCTACACCTTC
>-|-|TRBJ1-2|TRBV29-1
CSVEGGNLRREGYTF
TGCAGCGTTGAAGGCGGTAATTTGAGGCGTGAAGGCTACACCTTC
>-|few|TRBJ1-2|TRBV7-4
CASSKGPGGYTF
TGTGCCAGCAGCAAGGGCCCAGGAGGCTACACCTTC
>-|few|TRBJ2-1|TRBV6-5
CASSYGQDEQFF
TGTGCCAGCAGTTACGGGCAGGATGAGCAGTTCTTC
>-|-|TRBJ1-2|TRBV9
CASSVEDNYYGYTF
TGTGCCAGCAGCGTAGAGGACAACTACTATGGCTACACCTTC
>-|few|TRBJ2-2|TRBV25-1
CASSEPTLWAREDTGELFF
TGTGCCAGCAGTGAACCAACCCTATGGGCCCGCGAGGACACCGGGGAGCTGTTTTTT
>-|-|TRBJ2-5|TRBV9
CASSVETGGYQETQYF
TGTGCCAGCAGCGTAGAGACAGGCGGGTACCAAGAGACCCAGTACTTC
>TRBD1|-|TRBJ1-2|TRBV7-4
CASSPQGGDRTILTF
TGTGCCAGCAGCCCCCAAGGGGGGGACAGGACGATTCTCACCTTC
>-|few|TRBJ1-3|TRBV6-6
CASSYSGRTGNTIYF
TGTGCCAGCAGTTACTCAGGCAGGACTGGAAACACCATATATTTT
>-|few|TRBJ1-2|TRBV12-3/TRBV12-4
CASSFKVQGTNYGYTF
TGTGCCAGCAGTTTCAAGGTTCAGGGGACTAACTATGGCTACACCTTC
>-|-|TRBJ2-5|TRBV7-8
CASSSEWGATETQYF
TGTGCCAGCAGCTCCGAATGGGGCGCAACAGAGACCCAGTACTTC
>TRBD1|-|TRBJ2-1|TRBV7-6
CASSGLDRGPDNEQFF
TGTGCCAGCAGCGGGTTGGACAGGGGGCCCGACAATGAGCAGTTCTTC
>TRBD1|few|TRBJ2-1|TRBV12-3/TRBV12-4
CASSSPGQGLNEQFF
TGTGCCAGCAGTTCGCCGGGACAGGGATTGAATGAGCAGTTCTTC
>-|many|TRBJ2-1|TRBV7-2
CASSPGAEGLRQFF
TGTGCCAGCAGCCCAGGGGCCGAAGGGTTGCGGCAGTTCTTC
>-|-|TRBJ1-1|TRBV6-6
CASSYSTDYEAFF
TGTGCCAGCAGTTACTCTACGGACTACGAAGCTTTCTTT
>TRBD2|few|TRBJ2-1|TRBV6-6
CASSYGGSGGDYEQFF
TGTGCCAGCAGTTACGGGGGTAGCGGGGGGGACTATGAGCAGTTCTTC
>TRBD2|few|TRBJ2-2|TRBV6-1
CASRPGLAGSNTGELFF
TGTGCCAGCAGGCCGGGACTAGCGGGGTCTAACACCGGGGAGCTGTTTTTT
>-|many|TRBJ2-3|TRBV6-6
CASSPLGTDTQYF
TGTGCCAGCAGTCCTCTGGGCACAGATACGCAGTATTTT
>-|-|TRBJ1-2|TRBV20-1
CSARVRTDYGYTF
TGCAGTGCTAGAGTTCGGACGGACTATGGCTACACCTTC
>TRBD1|few|TRBJ2-6|TRBV29-1
CSVEIFSWDRDPGANVLTF
TGCAGCGTTGAGATATTCAGCTGGGACAGGGACCCTGGGGCCAACGTCCTGACTTTC
>-|few|TRBJ1-5|TRBV27
CASSSGSWAYSNQPQHF
TGTGCCAGCAGTTCTGGATCCTGGGCTTATAGCAATCAGCCCCAGCATTTT
>-|-|TRBJ1-1|TRBV27
CASSLLGGGYMNTEAFF
TGTGCCAGCAGCCTTCTCGGGGGGGGATACATGAACACTGAAGCTTTCTTT
>TRBD1|-|TRBJ2-3|TRBV5-3
CASSLKGQGVTDTQYF
TGTGCCAGCAGCTTGAAGGGACAGGGGGTAACAGATACGCAGTATTTT
>-|many|TRBJ2-7|TRBV7-8
CASSTTGPSEQYF
TGTGCCAGCAGCACAACCGGGCCTTCCGAGCAGTACTTC
>TRBD2|-|TRBJ2-7|TRBV19
CASSTWTSGDYEQYF
TGTGCCAGTAGTACATGGACTAGCGGGGACTACGAGCAGTACTTC
>TRBD2|-|TRBJ2-5|TRBV12-3/TRBV12-4
CASRGGGQETQYF
TGTGCCAGCAGGGGCGGGGGACAAGAGACCCAGTACTTC
>TRBD1|few|TRBJ2-2|TRBV11-2
CASSPWTGVDATGELFF
TGTGCCAGCAGCCCCTGGACAGGGGTGGATGCCACCGGGGAGCTGTTTTTT
>-|few|TRBJ2-7|TRBV7-6
CASSLDSGTYEQYF
TGTGCCAGCAGCTTAGATTCCGGAACCTACGAGCAGTACTTC
>-|-|TRBJ2-1|TRBV12-3/TRBV12-4
CATSAASYNEQFF
TGTGCCACTTCTGCGGCATCCTACAATGAGCAGTTCTTC
>TRBD1|-|TRBJ1-1|TRBV29-1
CSSPERQGSGRGTFF
TGCAGCTCCCCCGAGCGACAGGGGTCGGGAAGGGGAACTTTCTTT
>-|-|TRBJ1-2|TRBV6-2/TRBV6-3
CASSYPRTNYGYTF
TGTGCCAGCAGTTACCCTCGGACAAACTATGGCTACACCTTC
>-|-|TRBJ1-3|TRBV6-5
CASSYRTSSGNTIYF
TGTGCCAGCAGTTACCGGACAAGCTCTGGAAACACCATATATTTT